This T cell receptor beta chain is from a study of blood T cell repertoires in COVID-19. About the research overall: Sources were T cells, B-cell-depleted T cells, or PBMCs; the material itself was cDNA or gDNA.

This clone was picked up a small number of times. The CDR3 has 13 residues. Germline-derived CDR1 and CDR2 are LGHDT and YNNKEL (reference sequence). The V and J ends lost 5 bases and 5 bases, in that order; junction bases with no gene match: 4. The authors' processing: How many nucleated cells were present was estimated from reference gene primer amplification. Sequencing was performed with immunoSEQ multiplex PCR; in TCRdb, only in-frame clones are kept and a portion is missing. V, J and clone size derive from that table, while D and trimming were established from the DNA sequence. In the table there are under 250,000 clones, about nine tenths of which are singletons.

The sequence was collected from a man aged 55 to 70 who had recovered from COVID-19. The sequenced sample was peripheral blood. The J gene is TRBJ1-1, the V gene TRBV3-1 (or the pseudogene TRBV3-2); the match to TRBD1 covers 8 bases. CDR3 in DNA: TGTGCCAGCAGCTATGACAGGGGTACTGAAGCTTTCTTT. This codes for CASSYDRGTEAFF.